This TCR beta chain derives from a study of control samples from healthy donors and cancer patients. Measured with immunoSEQ multiplex PCR; TCRdb has only the in-frame clones, and not every one. The table shows around 58,000 clones, with roughly 95% occurring only once. Trimming at V came to 6 bases and at J to 1 base, leaving 4 bases not matched to a gene. Germline V CDR1 and CDR2: MNHNY, SVGAGI (reference sequence). This CDR3 spans 14 amino acids. The genes are TRBV6-6 and TRBJ2-7; 9 nucleotides line up with TRBD1. The sequencing input was blood. The source of this sequence is a woman younger than 35 in good health. The CDR3 DNA reads as TGTGCCAGCAGGGACAGGGGAGATTCCTACGAGCAGTACTTC. Its translation is CASRDRGDSYEQYF.